This is a list of T cell receptor beta chains from one sample in a study of PD-1 blockade in classical Hodgkin lymphoma. Here immunoSEQ multiplex PCR was the method, and the copy in TCRdb shows in-frame clones only, minus some. Of some 49,000 clones listed, approximately 91% are singletons. The sequencing sample was made of peripheral blood mononuclear cells (PBMCs). These receptors all come from a human donor with classical Hodgkin lymphoma. The CDR3 runs from the conserved cysteine through the conserved F or W. A D gene is named only where the DNA matches it firmly. The size of a clone is reported for some rows only, either as once, few or many, or as a class for expanded clones.

d_gene	v_gene	j_gene	abundance	CDR3nt	CDR3aa
.	TRBV9	TRBJ2-5	.	TGTGCCAGCAGCGTAGAGGGAGAGACCCAGTACTTC	CASSVEGETQYF
.	TRBV28	TRBJ1-2	.	TGTGCCAGCAGTTTAAGGGGGGGAGGCTACACCTTC	CASSLRGGGYTF
TRBD2	TRBV9	TRBJ2-2	.	TGTGCCAGCAGAATTAGCGGGACGGGCGGGGAGCTGTTTTTT	CASRISGTGGELFF
TRBD2	TRBV19	TRBJ2-1	.	TGTGCCAGTAGTCCACTAGCGGAGCGTTACAATGAGCAGTTCTTC	CASSPLAERYNEQFF
.	TRBV7-9	TRBJ2-2	.	TGTGCCAGCAGCTTAGAGACCGGGGAGCTGTTTTTT	CASSLETGELFF
.	TRBV4-2	TRBJ2-5	.	TGTGCCAGCAGCCGGCGTGGGGAGGAGACCCAGTACTTC	CASSRRGEETQYF
.	TRBV5-1	TRBJ2-1	.	TGCGCCAGCAGCCTTGTCTCCCACAGAGACTCTTACAATGAGCAGTTCTTC	CASSLVSHRDSYNEQFF
TRBD1	TRBV28	TRBJ1-2	.	TGTGCCAGCACTAAAGGGACCTTGACAGGGAGGTATGGCTACACCTTC	CASTKGTLTGRYGYTF
.	TRBV6-4	TRBJ1-1	.	TGTGCCAGCAGTGCCACCCCGGGGGTAGGGACTGAAGCTTTCTTT	CASSATPGVGTEAFF
TRBD1	TRBV29-1	TRBJ1-1	.	TGCAGCGTCGAAAGGACAGGGAGTTCCACTGAAGCTGTCTTT	CSVERTGSSTEAVF
.	TRBV5-1	TRBJ2-2	.	TGCGCCAGCAGCCCGGGCTTTAACACCGGGGAGCTGTTTTTT	CASSPGFNTGELFF
.	TRBV9	TRBJ1-2	.	TGTGCCAGCAGCGTAGCTCCAGGGAGGAACTATGGCTACACCTTC	CASSVAPGRNYGYTF
.	TRBV18	TRBJ2-5	once	TGTGCCAGCTCACCCCGAGGTAGCGGAGTTCAAGAGACCCAGTACTTC	CASSPRGSGVQETQYF
.	TRBV6-6	TRBJ2-3	.	TGTGCCAGCACGACCCAGAGCACAGATACGCAGTATTTT	CASTTQSTDTQYF
.	TRBV27	TRBJ2-3	.	TGTGCCAGCAGTTTATTCCCCCAAACCAGCACAGATACGCAGTATTTT	CASSLFPQTSTDTQYF
TRBD1	TRBV28	TRBJ2-3	.	TGTGCCAGCAGTTTAGCGGACAGGGTTGGGGATACGCAGTATTTT	CASSLADRVGDTQYF
.	TRBV5-4	TRBJ2-7	.	TGTGCCAGCAGCGGGGCGGGATCCGCCTCCTACGAGCAGTACTTC	CASSGAGSASYEQYF
TRBD2	TRBV10-2	TRBJ2-3	.	TGCGCCAGCAGCCAACTAGCGGATACAGATACGCAGTATTTT	CASSQLADTDTQYF
TRBD2	TRBV6-1	TRBJ2-1	.	TGTGCCAGCAGTTTAGCGGGCTACAATGAGCAGTTCTTC	CASSLAGYNEQFF
TRBD1	TRBV7-9	TRBJ2-2	.	TGTGCCAGCAGCTCTACAGGGGCCGGGGAGCTGTTTTTT	CASSSTGAGELFF
.	TRBV12-5	TRBJ1-5	.	TGTGCTAGTGGTTTGAACGGCAATCAGCCCCAGCATTTT	CASGLNGNQPQHF
TRBD1	TRBV15	TRBJ1-3	.	TGTGCCACCAGCGCCCGAACAGGGGGCGGAAACACCATATATTTT	CATSARTGGGNTIYF